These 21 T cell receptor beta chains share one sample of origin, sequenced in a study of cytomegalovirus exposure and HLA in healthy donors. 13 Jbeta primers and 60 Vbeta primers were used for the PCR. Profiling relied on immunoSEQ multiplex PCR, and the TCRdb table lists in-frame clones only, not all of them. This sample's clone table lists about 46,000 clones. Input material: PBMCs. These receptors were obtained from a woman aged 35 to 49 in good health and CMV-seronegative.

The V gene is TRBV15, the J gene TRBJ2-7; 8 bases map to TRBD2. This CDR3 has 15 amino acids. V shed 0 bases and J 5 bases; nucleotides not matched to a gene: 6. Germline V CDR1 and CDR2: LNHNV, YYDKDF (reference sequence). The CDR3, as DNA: TGTGCCACCAGCAGAGAAGCGGGAGTCAACGACGAGCAGTACTTC. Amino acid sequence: CATSREAGVNDEQYF. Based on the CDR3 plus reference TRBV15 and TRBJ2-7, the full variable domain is DAMVIQNPRYQVTQFGKPVTLSCSQTLNHNVMYWYQQKSSQAPKLLFHYYDKDFNNEADTPDNFQSRRPNTSFCFLDIRSPGLGDTAMYLCATSREAGVNDEQYFGPGTRLTVT.

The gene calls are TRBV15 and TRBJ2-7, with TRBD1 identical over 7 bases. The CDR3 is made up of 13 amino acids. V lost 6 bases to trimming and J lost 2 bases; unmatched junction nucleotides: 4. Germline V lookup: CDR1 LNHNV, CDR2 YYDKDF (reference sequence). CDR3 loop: CATRGDSAYEQYF. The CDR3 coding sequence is TGTGCCACCAGGGGGGACAGCGCCTACGAGCAGTACTTC.

The CDR3 reads CASSLSHRTLTNTGELFF. CDR3 nucleotide sequence: TGTGCCAGCAGTTTATCCCATCGGACTTTGACGAACACCGGGGAGCTGTTTTTT. The V call is TRBV27, the J call TRBJ2-2; tentatively, D is TRBD2 (5 bases). CDR1 is MNHEY and CDR2 is SMNVEV in the germline V gene (reference sequence). The CDR3 has 18 amino acids. Trimming shortened V by 0 bases and J by 0 bases, and 14 bases separated the two germline ends.

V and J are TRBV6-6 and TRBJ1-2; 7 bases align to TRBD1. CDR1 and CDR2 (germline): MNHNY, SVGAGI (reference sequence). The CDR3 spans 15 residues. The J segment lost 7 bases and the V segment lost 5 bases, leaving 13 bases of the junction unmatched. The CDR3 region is CASSGMGQQRGGYTF. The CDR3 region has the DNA TGTGCCAGCAGTGGGATGGGACAGCAACGCGGTGGCTACACCTTC.

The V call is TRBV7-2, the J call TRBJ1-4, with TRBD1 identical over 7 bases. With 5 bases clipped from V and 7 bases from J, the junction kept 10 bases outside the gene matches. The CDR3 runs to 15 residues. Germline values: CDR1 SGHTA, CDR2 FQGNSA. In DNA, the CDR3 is TGTGCCAGCAGCCCTGGGGGGACAGAGAGTGAAAAACTGTTTTTT. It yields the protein CASSPGGTESEKLFF.

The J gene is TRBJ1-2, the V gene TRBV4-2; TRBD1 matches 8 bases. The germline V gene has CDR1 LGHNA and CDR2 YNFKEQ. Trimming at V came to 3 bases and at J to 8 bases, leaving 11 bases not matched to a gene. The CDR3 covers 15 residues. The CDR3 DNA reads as TGTGCCAGCAGCCAGACGGCAGGGGGCGATTTCGGCTACACCTTC. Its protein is CASSQTAGGDFGYTF.

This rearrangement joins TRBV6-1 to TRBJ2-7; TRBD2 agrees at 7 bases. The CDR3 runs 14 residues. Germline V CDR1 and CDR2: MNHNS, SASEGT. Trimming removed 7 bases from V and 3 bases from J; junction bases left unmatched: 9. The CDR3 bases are TGTGCCAGCACTGAGGGACTATCATTCTACGAGCAGTACTTC. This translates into CASTEGLSFYEQYF.

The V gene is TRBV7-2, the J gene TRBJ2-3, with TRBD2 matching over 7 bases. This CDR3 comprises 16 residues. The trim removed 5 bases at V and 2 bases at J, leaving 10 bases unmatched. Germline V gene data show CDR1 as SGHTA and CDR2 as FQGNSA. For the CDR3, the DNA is TGTGCCAGCAGCCCCCAGGGAGGGAGATACACAGATACGCAGTATTTT. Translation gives CASSPQGGRYTDTQYF.

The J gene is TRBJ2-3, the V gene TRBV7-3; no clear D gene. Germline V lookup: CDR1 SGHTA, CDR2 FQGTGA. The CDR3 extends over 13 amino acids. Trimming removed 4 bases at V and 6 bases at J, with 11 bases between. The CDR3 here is CASSSRARDTQYF. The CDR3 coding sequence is TGTGCCAGCAGCTCACGAGCGCGGGATACGCAGTATTTT.

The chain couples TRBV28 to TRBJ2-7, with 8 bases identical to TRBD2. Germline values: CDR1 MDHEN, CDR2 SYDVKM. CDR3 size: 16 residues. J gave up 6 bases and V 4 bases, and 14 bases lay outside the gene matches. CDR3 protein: CASSSTGRVRKSEQYF. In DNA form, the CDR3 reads TGTGCCAGCAGTTCCACCGGGAGGGTTAGGAAGAGCGAGCAGTACTTC. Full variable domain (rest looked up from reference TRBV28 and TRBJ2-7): DVKVTQSSRYLVKRTGEKVFLECVQDMDHENMFWYRQDPGLGLRLIYFSYDVKMKEKGDIPEGYSVSREKKERFSLILESASTNQTSMYLCASSSTGRVRKSEQYFGPGTRLTVT.

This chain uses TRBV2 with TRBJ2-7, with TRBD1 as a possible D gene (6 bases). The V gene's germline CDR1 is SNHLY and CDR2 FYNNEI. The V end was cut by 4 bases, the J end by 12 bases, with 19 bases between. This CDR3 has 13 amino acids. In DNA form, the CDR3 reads TGTGCCAGCAGTGCTATGCCTCAGGGGAAGGTGTACTTC. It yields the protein CASSAMPQGKVYF.

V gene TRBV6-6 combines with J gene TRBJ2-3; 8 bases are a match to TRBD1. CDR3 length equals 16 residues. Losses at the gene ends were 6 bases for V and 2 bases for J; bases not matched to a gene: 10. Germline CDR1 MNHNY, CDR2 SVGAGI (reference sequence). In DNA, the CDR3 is TGTGCCAGCAGATCGACCGGGACAGGTTCCACAGATACGCAGTATTTT. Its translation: CASRSTGTGSTDTQYF.

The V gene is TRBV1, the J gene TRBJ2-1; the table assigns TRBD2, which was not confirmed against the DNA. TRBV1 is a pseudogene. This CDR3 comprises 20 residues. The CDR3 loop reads CTSSQTNPGLALLSYNEQFF. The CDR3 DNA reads TGCACCAGCAGCCAAACAAATCCGGGACTAGCGTTACTCTCCTACAATGAGCAGTTCTTC.

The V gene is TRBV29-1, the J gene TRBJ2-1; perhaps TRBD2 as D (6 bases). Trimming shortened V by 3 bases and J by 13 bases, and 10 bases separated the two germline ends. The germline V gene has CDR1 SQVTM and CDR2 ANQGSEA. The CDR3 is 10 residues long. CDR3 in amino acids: CSVETSFQFF. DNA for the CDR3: TGCAGCGTTGAGACTAGTTTTCAGTTCTTC.

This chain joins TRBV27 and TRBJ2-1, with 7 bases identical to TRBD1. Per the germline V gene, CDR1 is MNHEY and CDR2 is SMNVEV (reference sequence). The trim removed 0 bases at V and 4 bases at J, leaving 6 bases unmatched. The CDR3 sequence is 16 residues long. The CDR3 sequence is CASSLSTGTAYNEQFF. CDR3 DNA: TGTGCCAGCAGTTTATCAACCGGGACAGCTTACAATGAGCAGTTCTTC.

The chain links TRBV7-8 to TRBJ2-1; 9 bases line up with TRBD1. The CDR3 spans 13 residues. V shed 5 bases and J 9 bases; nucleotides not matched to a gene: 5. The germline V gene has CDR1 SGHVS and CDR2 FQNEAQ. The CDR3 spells CASSQGQGTEQFF. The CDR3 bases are TGTGCCAGCAGCCAGGGACAGGGCACTGAGCAGTTCTTC.

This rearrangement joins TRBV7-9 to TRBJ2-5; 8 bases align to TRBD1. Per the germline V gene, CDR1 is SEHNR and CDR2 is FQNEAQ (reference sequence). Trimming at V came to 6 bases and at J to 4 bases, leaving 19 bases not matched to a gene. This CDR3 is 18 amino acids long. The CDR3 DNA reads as TGTGCCAGCAGACTCCCGCTCGGCCGGGACACAGGGGGAGAGACCCAGTACTTC. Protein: CASRLPLGRDTGGETQYF.

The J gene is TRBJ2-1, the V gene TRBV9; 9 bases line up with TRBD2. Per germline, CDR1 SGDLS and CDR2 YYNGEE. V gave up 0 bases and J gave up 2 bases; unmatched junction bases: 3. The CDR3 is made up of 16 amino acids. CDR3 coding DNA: TGTGCCAGCAGCGTAGGCGGGGGGGGCACCTACAATGAGCAGTTCTTC. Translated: CASSVGGGGTYNEQFF. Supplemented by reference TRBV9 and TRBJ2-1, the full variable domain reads DSGVTQTPKHLITATGQRVTLRCSPRSGDLSVYWYQQSLDQGLQFLIQYYNGEERAKGNILERFSAQQFPDLHSELNLSSLELGDSALYFCASSVGGGGTYNEQFFGPGTRLTVL.

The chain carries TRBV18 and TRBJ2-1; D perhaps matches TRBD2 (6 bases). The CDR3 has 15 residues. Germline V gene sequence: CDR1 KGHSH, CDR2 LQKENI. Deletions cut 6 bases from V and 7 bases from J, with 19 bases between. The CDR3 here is CASSSAGSTVNEQFF. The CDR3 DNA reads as TGTGCCAGCTCTTCAGCGGGTTCGACTGTTAATGAGCAGTTCTTC.

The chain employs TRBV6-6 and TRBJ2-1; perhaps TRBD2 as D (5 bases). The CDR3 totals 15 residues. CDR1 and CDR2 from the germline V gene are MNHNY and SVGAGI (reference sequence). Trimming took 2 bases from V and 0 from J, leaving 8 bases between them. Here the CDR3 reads CASSYEAASYNEQFF. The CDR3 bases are TGTGCCAGCAGTTACGAAGCGGCCTCCTACAATGAGCAGTTCTTC.

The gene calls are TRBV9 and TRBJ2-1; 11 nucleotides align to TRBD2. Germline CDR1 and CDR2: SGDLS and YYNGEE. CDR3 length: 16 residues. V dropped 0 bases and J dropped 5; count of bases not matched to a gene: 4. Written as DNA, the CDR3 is TGTGCCAGCAGCGTAGAACTAGCGGGAGCCCACAATGAGCAGTTCTTC. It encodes CASSVELAGAHNEQFF.